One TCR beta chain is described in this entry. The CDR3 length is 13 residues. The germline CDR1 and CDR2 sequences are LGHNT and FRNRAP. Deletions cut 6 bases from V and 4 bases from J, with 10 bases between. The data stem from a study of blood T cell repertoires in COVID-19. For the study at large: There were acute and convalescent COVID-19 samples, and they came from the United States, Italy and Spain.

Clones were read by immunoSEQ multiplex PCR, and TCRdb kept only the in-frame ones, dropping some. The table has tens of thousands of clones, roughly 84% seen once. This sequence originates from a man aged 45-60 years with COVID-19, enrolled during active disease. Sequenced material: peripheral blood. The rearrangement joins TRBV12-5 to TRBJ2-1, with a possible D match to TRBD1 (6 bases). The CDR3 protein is CASGTGKYNEQFF. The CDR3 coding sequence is TGTGCTAGTGGGACAGGCAAATACAATGAGCAGTTCTTC.